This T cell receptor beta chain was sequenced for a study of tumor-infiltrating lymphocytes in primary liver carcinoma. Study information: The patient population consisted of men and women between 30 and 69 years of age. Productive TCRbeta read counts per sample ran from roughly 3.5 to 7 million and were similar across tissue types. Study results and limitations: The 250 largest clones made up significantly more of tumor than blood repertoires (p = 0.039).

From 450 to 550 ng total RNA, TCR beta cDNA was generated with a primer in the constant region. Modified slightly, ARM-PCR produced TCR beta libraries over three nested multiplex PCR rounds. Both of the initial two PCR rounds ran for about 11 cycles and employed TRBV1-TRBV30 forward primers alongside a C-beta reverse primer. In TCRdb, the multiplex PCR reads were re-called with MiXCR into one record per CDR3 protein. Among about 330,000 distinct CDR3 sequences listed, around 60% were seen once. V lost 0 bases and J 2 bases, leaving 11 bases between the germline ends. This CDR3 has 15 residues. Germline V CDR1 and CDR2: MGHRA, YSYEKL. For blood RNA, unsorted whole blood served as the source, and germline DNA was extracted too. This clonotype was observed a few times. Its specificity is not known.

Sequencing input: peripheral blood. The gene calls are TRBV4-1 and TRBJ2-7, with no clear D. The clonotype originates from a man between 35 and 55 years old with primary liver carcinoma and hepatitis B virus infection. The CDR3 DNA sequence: TGCGCCAGCAGCCAAGAGGCAGGCCAGGCCTACGAGCAGTACTTC. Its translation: CASSQEAGQAYEQYF.